Listed here are 24 T cell receptor beta chains from one sample, sequenced in a study of cytotoxic CD8 clonotypes in ibrutinib-treated CLL. TCRdb keeps only in-frame clones here, not all; method: immunoSEQ multiplex PCR. Of fewer than 300,000 clones listed, roughly 76% were seen once; the top ten hold approximately 5.1%. This specimen was PBMCs, taken at disease progression, from a patient treated with ibrutinib. The receptors were sampled from a human donor with chronic lymphocytic leukemia.

The CDR3 nucleotides are TGTGCCAGCAGCTTAGGGGCTAGCGGGGATGAGCAGTTCTTC. It specifies CASSLGASGDEQFF. The rearrangement links TRBV7-2 to TRBJ2-1, with TRBD2 matching 9 bases. Germline trimming cut 1 base from V and 8 bases from J; bases unmatched to any gene: 3. Germline V CDR1 and CDR2: SGHTA, FQGNSA. The CDR3 sequence is 14 residues long.

The chain links TRBV7-6 to TRBJ2-2; D gene ambiguous. V was cut by 1 base and J by 6 bases, with 9 bases left in between. The CDR3 sequence is 14 residues long. The germline CDR1 and CDR2 sequences are SGHVS and FNYEAQ. DNA for the CDR3: TGTGCCAGCAGCTTAGTTCGAGGCCCCGGGGAGCTGTTTTTT. This gives the protein CASSLVRGPGELFF.

The chain has TRBV4-1 and TRBJ2-7, with D perhaps matching TRBD1 (5 bases). CDR1 is MGHRA and CDR2 is YSYEKL in the germline V gene. This CDR3 comprises 16 residues. Trimming removed 0 bases at V and 0 bases at J, with 12 bases between. CDR3 amino acids: CASSQDSQGLSYEQYF. The CDR3 bases are TGCGCCAGCAGCCAAGATTCCCAGGGCCTCTCCTACGAGCAGTACTTC.

CDR3 bases: TGTGCCAGCAGTGAACCTTGGGACAGGGGGATTGATACGCAGTATTTT. This sequence encodes CASSEPWDRGIDTQYF. This chain connects TRBV6-1 to TRBJ2-3; 11 bases match TRBD1. The V segment lost 2 bases and the J segment 6 bases; nucleotides outside the gene matches: 7. Germline V gene lookup returns CDR1 MNHNS and CDR2 SASEGT. The CDR3 runs 16 residues.

The rearrangement uses TRBV9 and TRBJ2-5, with 7 bases lining up with TRBD1. CDR3 length: 14 residues. Trimming at V came to 0 bases and at J to 5 bases, leaving 4 bases not matched to a gene. CDR1 is SGDLS and CDR2 is YYNGEE in the germline V gene. This CDR3 is CASSVGGGGETQYF. The CDR3 bases are TGTGCCAGCAGCGTAGGAGGGGGCGGCGAGACCCAGTACTTC. The full variable domain, with the rest looked up from reference TRBV9 and TRBJ2-5, is DSGVTQTPKHLITATGQRVTLRCSPRSGDLSVYWYQQSLDQGLQFLIQYYNGEERAKGNILERFSAQQFPDLHSELNLSSLELGDSALYFCASSVGGGGETQYFGPGTRLLVL.

This sequence joins TRBV7-2 and TRBJ2-3, with a weak D call TRBD2 (6 bases). The length of the CDR3 is 12 residues. V gave up 7 bases and J gave up 5 bases, with 10 bases separating them. The germline V gene encodes CDR1 SGHTA and CDR2 FQGNSA. This chain's CDR3 is CASNGGIDTQYF. In DNA, the CDR3 is TGTGCCAGCAACGGCGGGATAGATACGCAGTATTTT.

V gene TRBV5-1 combines with J gene TRBJ2-7, with 7 nucleotides matching TRBD2. Germline assignment: CDR1 SGHRS and CDR2 YFSETQ. The CDR3 extends over 14 amino acids. Trimming took 6 bases from V and 1 from J; bases not matched to a gene: 7. The CDR3 loop is CASTQAGVSYEQYF. The DNA of the CDR3 is TGCGCCAGCACCCAGGCGGGGGTTTCCTACGAGCAGTACTTC.

The rearrangement joins TRBV5-1 to TRBJ2-1, with 9 nucleotides matching TRBD2. There are 15 residues in the CDR3. The V gene's germline CDR1 is SGHRS and CDR2 YFSETQ. V shed 0 bases, J shed 9 bases, and the junction held 7 bases outside the gene matches. The CDR3 DNA reads as TGCGCCAGCAGCTTGGAGGGCGGGGGGGCGCGTGAGCAGTTCTTC. Encoded protein: CASSLEGGGAREQFF.

J is TRBJ2-1 and V is TRBV4-3; 7 bases align to TRBD2. This CDR3 comprises 17 residues. CDR1 is LGHNA and CDR2 is YSLEER in the germline V gene. Losses at the gene ends were 0 bases for V and 9 bases for J; bases not matched to a gene: 14. The CDR3 is CASSQDPTSQILGEQFF. CDR3 DNA: TGCGCCAGCAGCCAAGATCCGACTAGCCAAATACTGGGTGAGCAGTTCTTC.

This clone has only a few counts. This rearrangement joins TRBV7-9 to TRBJ2-3; no clear D gene. V lost 1 base and J 1 base, leaving 12 bases between the germline ends. Germline assignment: CDR1 SEHNR and CDR2 FQNEAQ (reference sequence). The length of the CDR3 is 16 residues. The CDR3 here is CASSLVGIRRTDTQYF. The DNA for the CDR3 is TGTGCCAGCAGCTTAGTAGGGATCCGACGCACAGATACGCAGTATTTT.

J is TRBJ2-5 and V is TRBV7-6; D gene unclear. CDR1 SGHVS and CDR2 FNYEAQ come from the germline V gene. V gave up 0 bases and J gave up 1 base, with 12 bases separating them. This CDR3 has 16 amino acids. In nucleotides, the CDR3 is TGTGCCAGCAGCTTAGCAGGTAGCCTGGGCCAAGAGACCCAGTACTTC. Translation: CASSLAGSLGQETQYF.

The chain combines TRBV28 with TRBJ2-1; D not resolved. CDR3 size: 15 residues. The V and J ends lost 5 bases and 5 bases respectively, with 16 bases between them. Germline CDR1 reads MDHEN; CDR2 reads SYDVKM. CDR3 bases: TGTGCCAGCAGTATCCTAGTGAATCTTAACAATGAGCAGTTCTTC. As protein: CASSILVNLNNEQFF.

The rearrangement links TRBV7-9 to TRBJ1-6; tentative D call: TRBD1 (5 bases). Germline V gene data show CDR1 as SEHNR and CDR2 as FQNEAQ (reference sequence). The CDR3 has 15 residues. Between the trimmed V and J ends, which lost 5 bases and 8 bases, there was a span of 16 bases. The CDR3 nucleotides are TGTGCCAGCAGCCTAAGGGACGGGGTAGATTCACCCCTCCACTTT. Translated: CASSLRDGVDSPLHF. The entire variable domain, with the rest obtained from reference TRBV7-9 and TRBJ1-6, is as follows: DTGVSQNPRHKITKRGQNVTFRCDPISEHNRLYWYRQTLGQGPEFLTYFQNEAQLEKSRLLSDRFSAERPKGSFSTLEIQRTEQGDSAMYLCASSLRDGVDSPLHFGNGTRLTVT.

The chain recombines TRBV6-5 with TRBJ2-3, with TRBD2 identical over 7 bases. The germline V gene encodes CDR1 MNHEY and CDR2 SVGAGI. The CDR3 has 14 amino acids. After removal of 11 bases from V and 2 bases from J, the junction contained 10 bases not matched to a gene. CDR3 coding DNA: TGTGCCTCCCGCGGGAGAGGAGACACAGATACGCAGTATTTT. As protein: CASRGRGDTDTQYF.

The genes are TRBV12-5 and TRBJ1-5; no clear D gene. This CDR3 contains 12 residues. V was cut by 3 bases and J by 7 bases, with 7 bases left in between. Germline loops: CDR1 LGHNT, CDR2 FRNRAP. CDR3 sequence reads: CASGFGVQPQHF. In DNA form, the CDR3 reads TGTGCTAGTGGTTTCGGGGTCCAGCCCCAGCATTTT. Full variable domain (missing parts from reference TRBV12-5 and TRBJ1-5): DARVTQTPRHKVTEMGQEVTMRCQPILGHNTVFWYRQTMMQGLELLAYFRNRAPLDDSGMPKDRFSAEMPDATLATLKIQPSEPRDSAVYFCASGFGVQPQHFGDGTRLSIL.

The genes are TRBV12-2 and TRBJ1-5; the tabulated D call, TRBD1, remains unverified against the DNA. TRBV12-2 is a pseudogene segment. The CDR3 is 19 amino acids. This CDR3 is CASRKSLGTGICSNQPQHF. Here the CDR3 DNA reads TGTGCAAGTCGCAAAAGCCTGGGGACAGGGATTTGTAGCAATCAGCCCCAGCATTTT.

CDR3 sequence (DNA): TGCGCCAGCAGTCAATCATCTAGCGGGGGGTGCACAGATACGCAGTATTTT. Translated: CASSQSSSGGCTDTQYF. V is TRBV23-1 and J is TRBJ2-3, with 11 bases matching TRBD2. TRBV23-1 falls under the ORF class, with uncertain function. After removal of 0 bases from V and 1 base from J, the junction contained 3 bases not matched to a gene. The CDR3 covers 17 residues.

V and J are TRBV5-6 and TRBJ2-2; no clear D. The CDR3 extends over 13 amino acids. Per germline, CDR1 SGHDT and CDR2 YYEEEE. V lost 0 bases to trimming and J lost 4 bases, with 4 bases between them. DNA of the CDR3: TGTGCCAGCAGCTTGGTATCCACCGGGGAGCTGTTTTTT. Encoded protein: CASSLVSTGELFF. Supplemented by reference TRBV5-6 and TRBJ2-2, the full variable domain reads DAGVTQSPTHLIKTRGQQVTLRCSPKSGHDTVSWYQQALGQGPQFIFQYYEEEERQRGNFPDRFSGHQFPNYSSELNVNALLLGDSALYLCASSLVSTGELFFGEGSRLTVL.

V gene TRBV18 combines with J gene TRBJ2-1, with D perhaps matching TRBD1 or TRBD2 (6 bases each). The ends were cut back, 4 bases at V and 7 bases at J, with 11 bases in the middle. Germline loops: CDR1 KGHSH, CDR2 LQKENI. The CDR3 spans 13 residues. CDR3 in DNA: TGTGCCAGCTCACGTAAGGGGGGTAATGAGCAGTTCTTC. It translates to CASSRKGGNEQFF. The variable domain in full, completed from reference TRBV18 and TRBJ2-1, reads NAGVMQNPRHLVRRRGQEARLRCSPMKGHSHVYWYRQLPEEGLKFMVYLQKENIIDESGMPKERFSAEFPKEGPSILRIQQVVRGDSAAYFCASSRKGGNEQFFGPGTRLTVL.

Comment on this clone: This same CDR3 is encoded by further DNA sequences in the sample. V and J are TRBV11-2 and TRBJ2-7, with TRBD2 matching 7 bases. The germline V gene encodes CDR1 SGHAT and CDR2 FQNNGV. J gave up 3 bases and V 5 bases, and 4 bases lay outside the gene matches. CDR3 size: 13 residues. CDR3 protein: CASSPGLSYEQYF. As DNA, the CDR3 is TGTGCCAGCAGCCCGGGACTAAGCTACGAGCAGTACTTC.

The CDR3, as DNA: TGTGCCAGCAGCCCGCTCTACGCCGGCGGGGAGCTGTTTTTT. It translates to CASSPLYAGGELFF. The chain links TRBV9 to TRBJ2-2; D is undetermined. The CDR3 covers 14 residues. CDR1 is SGDLS, CDR2 YYNGEE, per germline. V was pared by 4 bases and J by 7 bases, with 14 bases between.

The rearrangement links TRBV29-1 to TRBJ1-2; D ambiguous. The CDR3 is 11 amino acids. Trimming stripped 0 bases from V and 9 bases from J, with 8 bases between. The germline V gene encodes CDR1 SQVTM and CDR2 ANQGSEA. The DNA of the CDR3 is TGCAGCGTTGAAGAGGGGAACCGCTACACCTTC. It translates to CSVEEGNRYTF. Supplemented by reference TRBV29-1 and TRBJ1-2, the full variable domain reads SAVISQKPSRDICQRGTSLTIQCQVDSQVTMMFWYRQQPGQSLTLIATANQGSEATYESGFVIDKFPISRPNLTFSTLTVSNMSPEDSSIYLCSVEEGNRYTFGSGTRLTVV.

V usage is TRBV6-1 and J usage is TRBJ2-7; D perhaps matches TRBD1 (5 bases). The CDR3 is made up of 12 amino acids. Germline assignment: CDR1 MNHNS and CDR2 SASEGT. V gave up 8 bases and J gave up 4 bases, with 12 bases separating them. CDR3 bases: TGTGCCAGCTCTCCGGACAAATACGAGCAGTACTTC. Its translation: CASSPDKYEQYF.

The rearrangement links TRBV27 to TRBJ2-7, with 8 positions matching TRBD2. V shed 6 bases, J shed 7 bases, and the junction held 5 bases outside the gene matches. This CDR3 region has 12 residues. Germline-derived CDR1 and CDR2 are MNHEY and SMNVEV (reference sequence). Written as DNA, the CDR3 is TGTGCCAGCAGCCCCGGGGGGGGTGAGCAGTACTTC. Translation: CASSPGGGEQYF.